This TCR beta chain comes out of a study of blood T cell repertoires in COVID-19. At the level of the study: Specimens from acute and convalescent COVID-19 originated in the United States, Italy and Spain. Sources were T cells, B-cell-depleted T cells, or PBMCs; the material itself was cDNA or gDNA.

Original processing notes: Nucleated cell number was recorded as an estimate derived from reference gene primer amplification. The protocol was immunoSEQ multiplex PCR, while the TCRdb copy is restricted to in-frame clones and leaves out a portion. V and J calls and clone size come straight from that table; D and trimming were deduced from the DNA. Among 90,000 to 150,000 clones listed, 82% were seen once. V dropped 6 bases and J dropped 8; count of bases not matched to a gene: 7. The CDR3 runs 14 residues. Germline V gene lookup returns CDR1 SGHDN and CDR2 FVKESK. Source material: peripheral blood. This rearrangement joins TRBV14 to TRBJ1-4; 9 bases align to TRBD1. This TCR was recovered from a human donor in a cohort sampled during active COVID-19. CDR3 DNA: TGTGCCAGCAGGAACAGGGGGCCTGACGAAAAACTGTTTTTT. As protein: CASRNRGPDEKLFF.